The T cell receptor (beta chain) described here comes from a study of T cells in Graves' hyperthyroidism and ophthalmopathy. Amplification yielded TCR beta CDR3 regions, with RNA transcripts as the source. When the TCR CDR3 underwent first-round RT-PCR, the HTBI primer set was used. Using its own MiXCR run on the multiplex PCR reads, TCRdb lists one record per CDR3 protein. This table has approximately 640,000 distinct CDR3 sequences, 45% appearing once. In its sample, this clonotype was seen a few times. The antigen is unknown. Findings and caveats of the study: Most thyroid clonotypes expanded above 0.001 appeared in blood too. Median prediction lead before ophthalmopathy onset was 6 to 8 months with the model.

Clinical symptoms, serum thyroxine, TRAb, thyroid ultrasound and orbital computed tomography established diagnosis. The CDR3 runs to 14 residues. Germline CDR1 SGDLS, CDR2 YYNGEE. Trimming pared 4 bases from V and 6 bases from J, leaving 11 bases between. The J gene is TRBJ1-6, the V gene TRBV9; D is undetermined. The source of this sequence is an adult man with Graves' disease, either hyperthyroidism or ophthalmopathy (not recorded which). Source material: peripheral blood or thyroid tissue (not recorded which). CDR3 in amino acids: CASSRIGANSPLHF. CDR3 DNA sequence: TGTGCCAGCAGCCGTATCGGAGCTAATTCACCCCTCCACTTT.